The 7 T cell receptor beta chains below come from one sample, sequenced in a study of blood T cell repertoires in COVID-19. TCRdb's table, derived via immunoSEQ multiplex PCR, lists solely in-frame clones and lacks some. The sample includes hundreds of thousands of clones, under 90% of them seen just once. The sequencing sample was made of PBMCs or T cells enriched from blood (not recorded which). All receptors come from a woman between 55 and 75 years old who had recovered from COVID-19.

The genes are TRBV6-8 and TRBJ1-4; 7 bases are a match to TRBD1. V dropped 2 bases and J dropped 4; count of bases not matched to a gene: 10. There are 17 residues in the CDR3. The germline V gene has CDR1 MNHGY and CDR2 SAAAGT. CDR3 sequence reads: CASSYMTPGQINEKLFF. DNA of the CDR3: TGTGCCAGCAGTTACATGACCCCGGGACAGATTAATGAAAAACTGTTTTTT.

The chain combines TRBV5-1 with TRBJ2-2, with D tentatively TRBD2 (5 bases). V was cut by 2 bases and J by 6 bases, with 11 bases left in between. Per germline, CDR1 SGHRS and CDR2 YFSETQ. The CDR3 runs to 14 residues. The DNA of the CDR3 is TGCGCCAGCAGCTTCAATTTGGAGGCCGGGGAGCTGTTTTTT. This gives the protein CASSFNLEAGELFF.

This chain connects TRBV7-2 to TRBJ2-1; weak D call: TRBD2 (5 bases). Germline CDR1 reads SGHTA; CDR2 reads FQGNSA. CDR3 length equals 15 residues. V was pared by 0 bases and J by 2 bases, with 8 bases between. CDR3 in DNA: TGTGCCAGCAGCTTAGCCCCCGGGGCCTACAATGAGCAGTTCTTC. Residues: CASSLAPGAYNEQFF.

This clone appeared once. The chain has TRBV7-4 and TRBJ1-6; D not certain. Germline values: CDR1 SGHVT, CDR2 SQSDAQ. The CDR3 covers 16 residues. V was cut by 0 bases and J by 10 bases, with 16 bases left in between. The CDR3 is CASSLASRNCGSPLHF. The DNA for the CDR3 is TGTGCCAGCAGCTTAGCCTCCCGTAATTGTGGCTCACCCCTCCACTTT.

This clone was observed a handful of times. V usage is TRBV5-1 and J usage is TRBJ2-5; D not resolved. CDR3 length: 14 amino acids. V dropped 0 bases and J dropped 4 bases, with 10 bases sitting between them. Germline assignment: CDR1 SGHRS and CDR2 YFSETQ. CDR3 in amino acids: CASSLALDLETQYF. In DNA form, the CDR3 reads TGCGCCAGCAGCTTGGCGCTAGACCTAGAGACCCAGTACTTC.

V gene TRBV12-3 or TRBV12-4 combines with J gene TRBJ1-2, with no clear D. The CDR3 covers 12 residues. V lost 3 bases to trimming and J lost 4 bases, with 6 bases between them. The CDR3 spells CASSFEGYGYTF. DNA for the CDR3: TGTGCCAGCAGTTTTGAGGGCTATGGCTACACCTTC.

This chain joins TRBV6-1 and TRBJ1-5, with unresolved D. With 2 bases removed from V and 7 bases from J, the gap between germline ends came to 9 bases. The CDR3 is made up of 13 amino acids. The germline V gene encodes CDR1 MNHNS and CDR2 SASEGT. CDR3 nucleotides: TGTGCCAGCAGTGAACTAGAGGAACAGCCCCAGCATTTT. Translation: CASSELEEQPQHF.